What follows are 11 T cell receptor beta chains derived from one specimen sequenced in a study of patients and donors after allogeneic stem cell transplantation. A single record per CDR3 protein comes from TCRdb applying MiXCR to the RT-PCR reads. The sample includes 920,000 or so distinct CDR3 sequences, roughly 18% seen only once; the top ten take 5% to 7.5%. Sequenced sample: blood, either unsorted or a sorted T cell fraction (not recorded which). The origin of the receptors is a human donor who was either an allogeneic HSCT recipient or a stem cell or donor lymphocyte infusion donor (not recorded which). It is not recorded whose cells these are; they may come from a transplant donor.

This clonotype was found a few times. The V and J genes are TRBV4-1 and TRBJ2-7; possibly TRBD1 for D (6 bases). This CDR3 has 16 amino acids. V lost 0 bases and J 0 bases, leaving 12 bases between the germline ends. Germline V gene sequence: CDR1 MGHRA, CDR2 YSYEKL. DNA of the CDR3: TGCGCCAGCAGCCAAGAAGGACAGCGGAGCTCCTACGAGCAGTACTTC. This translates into CASSQEGQRSSYEQYF.

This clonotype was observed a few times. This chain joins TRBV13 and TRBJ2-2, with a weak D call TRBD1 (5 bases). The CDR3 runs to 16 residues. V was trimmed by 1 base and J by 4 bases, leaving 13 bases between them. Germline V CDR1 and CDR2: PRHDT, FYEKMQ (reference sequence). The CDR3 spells CASSLEIAGSTGELFF. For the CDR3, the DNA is TGTGCCAGCAGCTTAGAAATTGCAGGGTCCACCGGGGAGCTGTTTTTT. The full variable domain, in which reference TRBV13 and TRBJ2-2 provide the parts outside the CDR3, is AAGVIQSPRHLIKEKRETATLKCYPIPRHDTVYWYQQGPGQDPQFLISFYEKMQSDKGSIPDRFSAQQFSDYHSELNMSSLELGDSALYFCASSLEIAGSTGELFFGEGSRLTVL.

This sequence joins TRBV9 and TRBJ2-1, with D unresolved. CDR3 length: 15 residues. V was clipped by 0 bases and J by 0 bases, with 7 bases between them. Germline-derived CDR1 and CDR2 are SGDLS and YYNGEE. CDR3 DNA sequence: TGTGCCAGCAGCGTAGGGGTCCACTCCTACAATGAGCAGTTCTTC. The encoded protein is CASSVGVHSYNEQFF.

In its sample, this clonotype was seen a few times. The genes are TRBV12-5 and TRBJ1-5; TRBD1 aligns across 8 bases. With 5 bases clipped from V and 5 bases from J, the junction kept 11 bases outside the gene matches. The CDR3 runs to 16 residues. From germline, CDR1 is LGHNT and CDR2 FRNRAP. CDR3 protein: CASGLWTGSGYQPQHF. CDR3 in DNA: TGTGCTAGTGGTCTCTGGACAGGGAGTGGTTATCAGCCCCAGCATTTT.

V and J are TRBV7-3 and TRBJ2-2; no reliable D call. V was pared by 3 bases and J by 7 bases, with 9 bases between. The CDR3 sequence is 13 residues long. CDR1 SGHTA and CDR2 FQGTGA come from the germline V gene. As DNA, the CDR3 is TGTGCCAGCAGCTTCCGGTGGGACGGGGAGCTGTTTTTT. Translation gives CASSFRWDGELFF.

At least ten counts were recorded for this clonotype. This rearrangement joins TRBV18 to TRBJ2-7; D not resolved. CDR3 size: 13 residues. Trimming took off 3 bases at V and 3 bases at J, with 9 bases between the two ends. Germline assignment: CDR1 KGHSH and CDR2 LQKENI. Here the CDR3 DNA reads TGTGCCAGCTCACCCACAGTGAGCTACGAGCAGTACTTC. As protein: CASSPTVSYEQYF.

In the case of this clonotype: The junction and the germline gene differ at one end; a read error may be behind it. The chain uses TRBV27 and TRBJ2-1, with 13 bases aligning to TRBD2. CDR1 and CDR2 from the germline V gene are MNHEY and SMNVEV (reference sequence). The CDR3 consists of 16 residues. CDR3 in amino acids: CASSIRLAGGYNEQSF. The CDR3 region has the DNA TGTGCCAGCAGTATACGACTAGCGGGAGGTTACAATGAGCAGTCCTTC.

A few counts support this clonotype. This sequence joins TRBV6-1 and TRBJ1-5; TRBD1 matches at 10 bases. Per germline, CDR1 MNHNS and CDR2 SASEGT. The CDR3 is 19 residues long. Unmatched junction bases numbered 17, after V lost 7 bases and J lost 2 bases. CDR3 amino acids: CASTQMLIGTGEGNQPQHF. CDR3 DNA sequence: TGTGCCAGCACCCAAATGCTAATTGGGACAGGGGAAGGCAATCAGCCCCAGCATTTT.

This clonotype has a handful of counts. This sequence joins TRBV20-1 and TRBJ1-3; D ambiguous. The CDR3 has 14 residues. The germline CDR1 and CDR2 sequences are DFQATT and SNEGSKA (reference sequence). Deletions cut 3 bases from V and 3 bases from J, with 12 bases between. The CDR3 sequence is CSASFRTSGNTIYF. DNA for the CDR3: TGCAGTGCTAGTTTCCGGACGAGTGGAAACACCATATATTTT.

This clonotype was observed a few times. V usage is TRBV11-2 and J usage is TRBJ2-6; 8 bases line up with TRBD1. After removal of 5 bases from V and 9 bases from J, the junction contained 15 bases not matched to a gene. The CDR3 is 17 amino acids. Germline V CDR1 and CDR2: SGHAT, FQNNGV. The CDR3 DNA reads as TGTGCCAGCAGCGCCGGAGCAGGGGGCAAGAATGTCAACGTCCTGACTTTC. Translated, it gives CASSAGAGGKNVNVLTF.

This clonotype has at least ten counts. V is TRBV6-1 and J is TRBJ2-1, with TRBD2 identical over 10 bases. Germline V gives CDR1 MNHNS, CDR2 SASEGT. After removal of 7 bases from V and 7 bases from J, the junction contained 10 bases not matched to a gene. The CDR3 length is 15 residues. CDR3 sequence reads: CASTGGTSVVNEQFF. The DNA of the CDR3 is TGTGCCAGCACCGGTGGGACTAGCGTAGTGAATGAGCAGTTCTTC.